This T cell receptor (beta chain) was observed in a study of PD-L1 blockade in urothelial cancer. The overall study: Median blood clonality was approximately 0.08, with 80,000 to 100,000 unique TCRs.

Trimming left V 3 bases short and J 0 bases short, with 9 bases between. The CDR3 extends over 14 amino acids. Germline CDR1 and CDR2: LNHDA and SQIVND (reference sequence). Data came from immunoSEQ multiplex PCR; TCRdb stores just in-frame clones and leaves some out. The data show approximately 100,000 clones, with 91% seen just once and under 0.95% held by the top ten. The receptor was isolated from a woman aged 80 or older with urothelial cancer. The rearrangement joins TRBV19 to TRBJ2-7; a weak D match, TRBD2 (6 bases). The material was PBMCs, obtained around atezolizumab (anti-PD-L1) treatment. The CDR3 DNA reads as TGTGCCAGTAGTATCGGGGGAAGCTCCTACGAGCAGTACTTC. It yields the protein CASSIGGSSYEQYF.